The entry below gives a single T cell receptor (beta chain) sequence along with its context. The sample comes from a study of blood T cell repertoires in COVID-19. Study at large: From T cells, B-cell-depleted T cells, or PBMCs came the material, which was cDNA or gDNA.

The method was immunoSEQ multiplex PCR; TCRdb's version includes in-frame clones alone and lacks a portion of them. The sample yields approximately 150,000 clones, 84% seen once. This CDR3 has 11 residues. V was clipped by 3 bases and J by 8 bases, with 10 bases between them. Germline V lookup: CDR1 GTSNPN, CDR2 SVGIG (reference sequence). The receptor's source is a man aged 25-45 years with COVID-19, enrolled during active disease. Sample: peripheral blood. The chain combines TRBV30 with TRBJ1-2; possibly TRBD1 for D (5 bases). The CDR3 spells CAWSSGGGYTF. As DNA, the CDR3 is TGTGCCTGGAGCTCCGGGGGGGGCTACACCTTC.